The clone carrying this TCR beta chain was picked up many times. What it binds is unknown. These data come from a study of T-cell reconstitution after alpha-beta-depleted transplantation in children. General observations from the study: It was newly produced T cells that mostly accounted for T-cell counts and diversity one year after transplant. At around two months after transplant, the alpha-beta T cells were reportedly derived from several hundred expanded clones that came from non-depleted graft cells. Some patients showed high day-60 TCRbeta diversity, which derived from surviving recipient T cells and thymic progenitors.

Researchers prepared the TCRbeta library using unique molecular identifiers, the study reports. A single record per CDR3 protein comes from TCRdb applying MiXCR to the PCR reads. The sample contains about 300,000 distinct CDR3 sequences, roughly a tenth of which appear only once. The germline V gene encodes CDR1 KGHSH and CDR2 LQKENI. Deletions cut 0 bases from V and 9 bases from J, with 9 bases between. The CDR3 covers 13 residues. The sequenced sample was PBMCs, obtained before TCRalphabeta/CD19-depleted stem cell transplant. The chain employs TRBV18 and TRBJ2-1, with D possibly being TRBD1 or TRBD2 (5 bases each). The source of this sequence is a boy younger than two with acute myeloid leukemia, due to receive a stem cell transplant. CDR3 amino acids: CASSPPHGGEQFF. The CDR3 region has the DNA TGTGCCAGCTCACCACCTCATGGGGGTGAGCAGTTCTTC.